Shown below are 31 T cell receptor beta chains from a single sample sequenced in a study of blood T cells in healthy people across ages. Through a sample-barcoded 5' primer and a J-beta primer mix, a second PCR was run for roughly 7 to 12 cycles. A single record per CDR3 protein comes from TCRdb applying MiXCR to the 5' RACE reads. The table records over 300,000 distinct CDR3 sequences, 50% to 60% of them present only once. Sequencing was done on a sample of blood. These receptors originate from a man aged 60 to 69 in good health.

The rearrangement joins TRBV18 to TRBJ2-7; possible D gene TRBD2, 5 bases. The tail of the sequence fits TRBJ2-5 better, so the J call may be wrong. The CDR3 is 13 amino acids. Per germline, CDR1 KGHSH and CDR2 LQKENI. For the CDR3, the DNA is TGTGCCAGCTCACCGAGGGCTTTGGAGACCCAGTACTTC. Its protein product is CASSPRALETQYF.

V is TRBV12-3 or TRBV12-4 and J is TRBJ2-1; possibly TRBD2 for D (5 bases). This CDR3 has 13 amino acids. Trimming cost V 2 bases and J 6 bases, with 8 bases left between them. CDR3 in amino acids: CASSLTRANEQFF. The CDR3 nucleotides read TGTGCCAGCAGTTTAACGAGGGCCAATGAGCAGTTCTTC.

The sample holds many counts of this clonotype. The gene calls are TRBV7-2 and TRBJ2-3; no definite D call. Trimming left V 5 bases short and J 0 bases short, with 9 bases between. CDR1 is SGHTA and CDR2 is FQGNSA in the germline V gene. The CDR3 loop spans 14 amino acids. In nucleotides, the CDR3 is TGTGCCAGCAGCCCCAGCAGCAGCACAGATACGCAGTATTTT. Translation gives CASSPSSSTDTQYF.

This clonotype has only a few counts. A single base separates this from a much larger clone, so it may be a read error. V is TRBV11-2 and J is TRBJ2-3; 8 bases align to TRBD2. Germline V gene sequence: CDR1 SGHAT, CDR2 FQNNGV. V lost 5 bases and J lost 5; bases outside the gene matches: 15. The CDR3 runs to 17 residues. The DNA of the CDR3 is TGTGCCAGCAGCCCGTTTTCGGGCGGGGGGCAAGTAGATACGCAGTATTTT. It translates to CASSPFSGGGQVDTQYF.

The chain uses TRBV20-1 and TRBJ2-5; TRBD2 aligns across 8 bases. The CDR3 sequence is 15 residues long. V shed 2 bases and J 2 bases; nucleotides not matched to a gene: 7. The V gene's germline CDR1 is DFQATT and CDR2 SNEGSKA (reference sequence). CDR3 DNA sequence: TGCAGTGCTAGAAGCCCCGGGGGGGGTCAAGAGACCCAGTACTTC. Translation: CSARSPGGGQETQYF.

The V and J genes are TRBV7-2 and TRBJ2-3, with a possible D match to TRBD2 (5 bases). The CDR3 is 14 residues long. Germline-derived CDR1 and CDR2 are SGHTA and FQGNSA. Trimming removed 1 base at V and 6 bases at J, with 11 bases between. CDR3 DNA sequence: TGTGCCAGCAGCTTAGGGAATAGCGTGGATACGCAGTATTTT. Its protein product is CASSLGNSVDTQYF.

This chain uses TRBV7-2 with TRBJ2-3; the D gene is possibly TRBD2 (5 bases). Germline V lookup: CDR1 SGHTA, CDR2 FQGNSA. The CDR3 extends over 15 amino acids. V dropped 5 bases and J dropped 1 base, with 13 bases sitting between them. The CDR3 DNA sequence: TGTGCCAGCAGCCAGCAGAGGGCTGGCACAGATACGCAGTATTTT. It specifies CASSQQRAGTDTQYF.

The CDR3 nucleotides read TGTGCCAGCAGCCCACTAGCGGGAGTCCAAGAGACCCAGTACTTC. Amino acid sequence: CASSPLAGVQETQYF. V gene TRBV14 combines with J gene TRBJ2-5, with 11 bases aligning to TRBD2. There are 15 residues in the CDR3. CDR1 and CDR2 from the germline V gene are SGHDN and FVKESK. The J segment lost 1 base and the V segment lost 4 bases, leaving 2 bases of the junction unmatched.

This chain links TRBV7-2 with TRBJ1-2; tentatively, D is TRBD1 (6 bases). This CDR3 contains 16 residues. The germline gives CDR1 SGHTA, CDR2 FQGNSA. The ends were cut back, 5 bases at V and 4 bases at J, with 20 bases in the middle. CDR3 residues: CASSPNTGRDTYGYTF. CDR3 bases: TGTGCCAGCAGCCCGAACACCGGGCGGGACACCTATGGCTACACCTTC. Together with reference TRBV7-2 and TRBJ1-2, the CDR3 gives the full variable domain: GAGVSQSPSNKVTEKGKDVELRCDPISGHTALYWYRQSLGQGLEFLIYFQGNSAPDKSGLPSDRFSAERTGGSVSTLTIQRTQQEDSAVYLCASSPNTGRDTYGYTFGSGTRLTVV.

The chain carries TRBV20-1 and TRBJ2-7; unclear D gene. CDR3 length: 14 amino acids. The ends were cut back, 0 bases at V and 4 bases at J, with 13 bases in the middle. The germline CDR1 and CDR2 sequences are DFQATT and SNEGSKA (reference sequence). The CDR3 loop reads CSAREGGEMYEQYF. As DNA, the CDR3 is TGCAGTGCTAGAGAGGGTGGGGAAATGTACGAGCAGTACTTC.

The CDR3 reads CSAPNRGGTTDTQYF. CDR3 nucleotides: TGCAGTGCTCCCAACCGAGGGGGCACGACAGATACGCAGTATTTT. V gene TRBV20-1 combines with J gene TRBJ2-3; 7 bases map to TRBD1. CDR3 size: 15 residues. Unmatched junction bases numbered 11, after V lost 5 bases and J lost 3 bases. Germline V lookup: CDR1 DFQATT, CDR2 SNEGSKA (reference sequence).

This clonotype was seen many times. For the CDR3, the DNA is TGCAGTGCGGGGGAGGGAGGACCCTACAATGAGCAGTTCTTC. Translated, it gives CSAGEGGPYNEQFF. This sequence joins TRBV20-1 and TRBJ2-1; TRBD2 aligns across 7 bases. Germline CDR1 and CDR2: DFQATT and SNEGSKA (reference sequence). This CDR3 is 14 amino acids long. The V segment lost 6 bases and the J segment 2 bases; nucleotides outside the gene matches: 7.

V usage is TRBV3-1 and J usage is TRBJ2-1; 10 positions agree with TRBD1. V was clipped by 4 bases and J by 4 bases; unmatched bases: 1. Germline CDR1 reads LGHDT; CDR2 reads YNNKEL (reference sequence). The CDR3 loop spans 14 amino acids. Written as DNA, the CDR3 is TGTGCCAGCAGCCGGGACAGGGGTTACAATGAGCAGTTCTTC. This translates into CASSRDRGYNEQFF.

This clonotype was counted a few times. The chain joins TRBV12-3 or TRBV12-4 to TRBJ2-7; D is undetermined. This CDR3 comprises 12 residues. V shed 3 bases and J shed 1 base, with 4 bases lying between them. The CDR3 DNA follows: TGTGCCAGCAGTTTTTGGTCCTACGAGCAGTACTTC. This encodes CASSFWSYEQYF.

The rearrangement joins TRBV20-1 to TRBJ2-3, with D maybe TRBD2 (6 bases). The CDR3 length is 13 residues. Germline assignment: CDR1 DFQATT and CDR2 SNEGSKA (reference sequence). As DNA, the CDR3 is TGCACCGCGGAGGGTAGCGGCGTAGATACGCAGTATTTT. Protein sequence: CTAEGSGVDTQYF.

This clonotype turned up a few times. The chain couples TRBV12-3 or TRBV12-4 to TRBJ2-4, with 14 bases aligning to TRBD2. This CDR3 region has 15 residues. V lost 3 bases and J lost 13; bases outside the gene matches: 8. The CDR3: CASSLTSGGAVEQYF. The CDR3 DNA reads TGTGCCAGCAGTTTGACTAGCGGGGGGGCGGTGGAGCAGTACTTC.

This clonotype occurred many times. The CDR3 coding sequence is TGCAGTGCTCCCCAGGACCTTCGGGGCTATGGCTACACCTTC. Protein: CSAPQDLRGYGYTF. The J gene is TRBJ1-2, the V gene TRBV20-1, with D unresolved. Germline assignment: CDR1 DFQATT and CDR2 SNEGSKA (reference sequence). V was shortened by 5 bases and J by 4 bases, with 17 bases between the two germline ends. CDR3 length: 14 residues.

This clonotype was observed once. The V gene is TRBV11-2, the J gene TRBJ2-5; D uncertain. This CDR3 contains 12 residues. Trimming removed 5 bases from V and 4 bases from J, with 8 bases in between. The germline gives CDR1 SGHAT, CDR2 FQNNGV. CDR3: CASSILSETQYF. The DNA for the CDR3 is TGTGCCAGCAGCATCCTTTCAGAGACCCAGTACTTC.

This chain connects TRBV4-3 to TRBJ1-2, with D unresolved. Trimming pared 0 bases from V and 7 bases from J, leaving 15 bases between. CDR1 and CDR2 from the germline V gene are LGHNA and YSLEER. The CDR3 totals 15 residues. CDR3 nucleotide sequence: TGCGCCAGCAGCCAAGAGACATCTCAAACTGGTGGCTACACCTTC. This encodes CASSQETSQTGGYTF.

The chain is built from TRBV29-1 and TRBJ2-7; 7 nucleotides line up with TRBD2. The CDR3 has 14 residues. V trimming: 7 bases; J trimming: 2 bases; junction bases outside the gene matches: 11. Germline CDR1 and CDR2: SQVTM and ANQGSEA. The CDR3 region is CSAIGASGAYEQYF. CDR3 in DNA: TGCAGCGCCATAGGGGCTAGCGGCGCCTACGAGCAGTACTTC.

The chain links TRBV5-5 to TRBJ2-7, with D possibly matching TRBD1 (6 bases). The end of the DNA aligns better with TRBJ2-5, so the J call may be wrong. This CDR3 is built from 16 residues. Germline CDR1 reads SGHKS; CDR2 reads YYEKEE (reference sequence). The CDR3 loop reads CASSSPQGGRRETQYF. Here the CDR3 DNA reads TGTGCCAGCAGCTCTCCCCAAGGGGGACGAAGGGAGACCCAGTACTTC.

This clonotype came up many times. The chain uses TRBV7-3 and TRBJ2-1; D may match TRBD1 or TRBD2 (6 bases each). CDR1 is SGHTA and CDR2 is FQGTGA in the germline V gene. This CDR3 is built from 13 residues. With 8 bases removed from V and 9 bases from J, the gap between germline ends came to 17 bases. The CDR3 region has the DNA TGTGCCAGCGGGCTACGAGAGGGGGGTGAGCAGTTCTTC. Its translation is CASGLREGGEQFF.

This chain uses TRBV5-1 with TRBJ1-1; 9 positions match TRBD1. Trimming took 4 bases from V and 3 from J; bases not matched to a gene: 4. The germline gives CDR1 SGHRS, CDR2 YFSETQ. This CDR3 is built from 14 residues. CDR3 DNA sequence: TGCGCCAGCAGCCTGGGGACAGGGCACACTGAAGCTTTCTTT. Translating it yields CASSLGTGHTEAFF.

V usage is TRBV27 and J usage is TRBJ1-2; TRBD1 is a possible D gene (6 bases). The V and J ends lost 8 bases and 0 bases respectively, with 16 bases between them. This CDR3 is 15 amino acids long. Germline V lookup: CDR1 MNHEY, CDR2 SMNVEV (reference sequence). The CDR3 is CASARGPTTNYGYTF. The CDR3 region has the DNA TGTGCCAGCGCCAGGGGACCGACAACTAACTATGGCTACACCTTC.

The chain combines TRBV4-3 with TRBJ2-1, with TRBD1 identical over 7 bases. Germline V lookup: CDR1 LGHNA, CDR2 YSLEER. The length of the CDR3 is 17 residues. The V segment lost 0 bases and the J segment 4 bases; nucleotides outside the gene matches: 9. The CDR3 DNA reads as TGCGCCAGCAGCCAAGAGGGCGAGGGGGCTGCGTACAATGAGCAGTTCTTC. Its protein product is CASSQEGEGAAYNEQFF.

The chain is built from TRBV6-4 and TRBJ2-1, with 9 bases lining up with TRBD2. The V segment lost 4 bases and the J segment 4 bases; nucleotides outside the gene matches: 8. The CDR3 runs to 16 residues. The V gene's germline CDR1 is MRHNA and CDR2 SNTAGT. The CDR3, as DNA: TGTGCCAGCAGTGCTTTGGCGGGGGGGCCTTACAATGAGCAGTTCTTC. Translating gives CASSALAGGPYNEQFF.

The chain combines TRBV7-3 with TRBJ2-1; no definite D call. The V end was cut by 2 bases, the J end by 0 bases, with 8 bases between. Germline assignment: CDR1 SGHTA and CDR2 FQGTGA. The CDR3 extends over 15 amino acids. The CDR3 DNA follows: TGTGCCAGCAGCTTAGCCTCAGACTCCTACAATGAGCAGTTCTTC. Its protein is CASSLASDSYNEQFF.

This clonotype turned up a few times. The V call is TRBV28, the J call TRBJ2-1, with TRBD1 matching 10 bases. Germline CDR1 MDHEN, CDR2 SYDVKM. The CDR3 consists of 13 residues. Unmatched junction bases numbered 7, after V lost 9 bases and J lost 8 bases. The CDR3 DNA sequence: TGTGCCAGTCGCGGACAGGGGGTCGATGAGCAGTTCTTC. It yields the protein CASRGQGVDEQFF.

This sequence joins TRBV7-9 and TRBJ2-1, with 9 bases that match TRBD2. Gene TRBJ2-7 matches the end of the DNA better, so the J call may be wrong. Germline CDR1 is SEHNR and CDR2 is FQNEAQ (reference sequence). The CDR3 runs to 16 residues. The CDR3 DNA sequence: TGTGCCAGCAGCCGTATAGCGGGAGCCGCCTACAATGAGCAGTACTTC. It translates to CASSRIAGAAYNEQYF.

This clonotype was seen a few times. The gene calls are TRBV28 and TRBJ2-4, with D perhaps TRBD1 or TRBD2 (5 bases each). Germline V gene sequence: CDR1 MDHEN, CDR2 SYDVKM. The CDR3 has 11 residues. V was trimmed by 8 bases and J by 13 bases, leaving 15 bases between them. This chain's CDR3 is CASVGLGEQYF. CDR3 bases: TGTGCCAGCGTGGGTTTGGGGGAGCAGTACTTC.

This clonotype was counted only a few times. This chain connects TRBV5-1 to TRBJ2-5; D is perhaps TRBD1 (6 bases). The CDR3 extends over 14 amino acids. V was cut by 0 bases and J by 3 bases, with 9 bases left in between. Germline values: CDR1 SGHRS, CDR2 YFSETQ. For the CDR3, the DNA is TGCGCCAGCAGCTTGGATGGGGGCGAAGAGACCCAGTACTTC. This sequence encodes CASSLDGGEETQYF. Full variable domain (rest looked up from reference TRBV5-1 and TRBJ2-5): KAGVTQTPRYLIKTRGQQVTLSCSPISGHRSVSWYQQTPGQGLQFLFEYFSETQRNKGNFPGRFSGRQFSNSRSEMNVSTLELGDSALYLCASSLDGGEETQYFGPGTRLLVL.